This T cell receptor beta chain was recovered during a study of control samples from healthy donors and cancer patients. Method: immunoSEQ multiplex PCR; TCRdb's copy keeps in-frame clones and lacks some. The data contain about 120,000 clones, roughly 87% of them seen just once; the ten biggest clones take up 1.5% to 2%. CDR1 and CDR2 from the germline V gene are SGHDT and YYEEEE. CDR3 length: 14 amino acids. V shed 0 bases and J shed 2 bases, with 9 bases lying between them. This TCR was sampled from a man younger than 30 in good health. The chain is built from TRBV5-6 and TRBJ2-7; D is possibly TRBD1 (6 bases). The sample was blood. CDR3 sequence reads: CASSLGGGTYEQYF. The CDR3 DNA reads TGTGCCAGCAGCTTGGGAGGGGGAACCTACGAGCAGTACTTC.